This is a list of T cell receptor beta chains from one sample in a study of blood T cell repertoires in COVID-19. Method: immunoSEQ multiplex PCR; TCRdb's copy keeps in-frame clones and lacks some. The sample records about 130,000 clones, around nine tenths being singletons. Sequencing was done on a sample of peripheral blood. The source is a man between 60 and 75 years old with COVID-19, enrolled during active disease. The CDR3 runs from the conserved cysteine through the conserved F or W. Each record gives: V gene, clone size, D gene, CDR3 protein. D genes are given only for firm matches. For some rows the clone size is stated as once, few or many, or as a class when expanded; others skip it.

TRBV5-1,-,-,CASSLVPGNTEAFF
TRBV2,-,TRBD2,CASSRLPGLGGYEQYF
TRBV29-1,-,TRBD2,CSVTGTSGTYSYEQYF
TRBV19,-,-,CASRTDQRAAFF
TRBV5-5,-,TRBD2,CASSPGLAETDTQYF
TRBV6-5,once,TRBD1,CASSYRDRPYEQYF
TRBV5-1,-,-,CASSLASGYSYNEQFF
TRBV3-1/TRBV3-2,few,-,CASSQDTVQPQHF
TRBV5-1,-,-,CASSLGLGGPNEQYF
TRBV13,-,-,CASSLHQGSGYTF
TRBV4-2,-,-,CASSQEAGGGYNSPLHF
TRBV25-1,once,-,CASSEYSTATDTQYF
TRBV19,-,TRBD1,CASSIGQVESPLHF